This TCR beta chain emerged from a study of OX40 agonist ivuxolimab in advanced cancers. Clones were read by immunoSEQ multiplex PCR, and TCRdb kept only the in-frame ones, dropping some. The sample shows tens of thousands of clones, 80% to 90% of them seen only once. General study results and limits: By week 6 at 0.1 to 3.0 mg/kg, blood CD4+ and CD8+ T cells had expanded clonally.

CDR1 is SGDLS and CDR2 is YYNGEE in the germline V gene. There are 16 residues in the CDR3. V was shortened by 5 bases and J by 1 base, with 18 bases between the two germline ends. Sampled blood was obtained at baseline, cycle 4 day 1, and cycle 7 day 1. For this clone: Its specificity is not known.

The TCR originated in an adult with an advanced solid tumor such as melanoma, head and neck, liver or kidney cancer. The material was CD4+ or CD8+ T cells sorted from blood, obtained in a trial of the OX40 agonist ivuxolimab. The J gene is TRBJ1-2, the V gene TRBV9; D is unresolved. In DNA form, the CDR3 reads TGTGCCAGCAGTAAGGACGCCGCCATGCTTAACTATGGCTACACCTTC. This sequence encodes CASSKDAAMLNYGYTF.